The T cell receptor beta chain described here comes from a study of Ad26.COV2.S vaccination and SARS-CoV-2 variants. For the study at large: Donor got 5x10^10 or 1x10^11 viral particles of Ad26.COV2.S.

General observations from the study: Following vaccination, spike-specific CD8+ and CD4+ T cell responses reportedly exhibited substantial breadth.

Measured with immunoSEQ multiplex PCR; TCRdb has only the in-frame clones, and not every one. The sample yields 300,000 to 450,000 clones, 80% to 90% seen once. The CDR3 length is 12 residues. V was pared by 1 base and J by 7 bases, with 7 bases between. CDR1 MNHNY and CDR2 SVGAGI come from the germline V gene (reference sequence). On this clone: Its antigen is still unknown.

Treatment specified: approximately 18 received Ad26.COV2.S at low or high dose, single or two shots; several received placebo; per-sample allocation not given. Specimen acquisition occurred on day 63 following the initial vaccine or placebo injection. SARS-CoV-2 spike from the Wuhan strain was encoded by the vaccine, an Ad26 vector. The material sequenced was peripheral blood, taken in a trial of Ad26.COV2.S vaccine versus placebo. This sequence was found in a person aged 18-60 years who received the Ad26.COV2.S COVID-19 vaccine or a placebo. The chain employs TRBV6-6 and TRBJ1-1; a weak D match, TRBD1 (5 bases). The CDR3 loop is CASSYLGDEAFF. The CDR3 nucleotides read TGTGCCAGCAGTTACTTGGGGGATGAAGCTTTCTTT.